The clone carrying this TCR beta chain was seen repeatedly, ten times or more. Its target is not known. This record comes from a study of spatial heterogeneity in lung cancer. For the study at large: Mean representation of each unique TCR and UMI combination in the raw reads exceeded 9.5 occurrences.

The time point: sample taken at primary tumor resection. Samples came from roughly 70 TRACERx patients with untreated early-stage lung cancer. Whole-study findings and limits: Expanded intratumoral alpha and beta TCR counts tracked tumor mutation counts. Expanded TCRs that were ubiquitous or regional had counts tracking ubiquitous and regional nonsynonymous mutations, respectively.

TCRdb recomputed calls from the 5' RACE reads with MiXCR, one row per CDR3 protein. This table has several thousand distinct CDR3 sequences, 7.5% to 9% appearing once. This CDR3 region has 12 residues. Trimming took off 8 bases at V and 5 bases at J, with 10 bases between the two ends. The sequenced sample was lung tumor tissue, obtained at surgery. The sequence was obtained from a female donor with early-stage non-small cell lung cancer. This chain joins TRBV12-3 or TRBV12-4 and TRBJ1-5; D gene ambiguous. The CDR3 DNA is TGTGCCAGCTGCTTCGGCGATCAGCCCCAGCATTTT. This codes for CASCFGDQPQHF.